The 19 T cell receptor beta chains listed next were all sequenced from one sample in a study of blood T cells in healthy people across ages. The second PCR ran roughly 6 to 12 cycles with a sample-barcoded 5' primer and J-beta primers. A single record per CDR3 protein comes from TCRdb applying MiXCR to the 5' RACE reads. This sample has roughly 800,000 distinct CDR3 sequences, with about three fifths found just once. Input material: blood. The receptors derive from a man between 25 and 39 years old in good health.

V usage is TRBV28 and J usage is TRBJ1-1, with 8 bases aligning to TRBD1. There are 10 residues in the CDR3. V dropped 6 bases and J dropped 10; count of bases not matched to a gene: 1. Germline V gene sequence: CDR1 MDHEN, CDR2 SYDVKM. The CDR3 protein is CASRGQAAFF. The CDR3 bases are TGTGCCAGCAGGGGACAGGCAGCTTTCTTT.

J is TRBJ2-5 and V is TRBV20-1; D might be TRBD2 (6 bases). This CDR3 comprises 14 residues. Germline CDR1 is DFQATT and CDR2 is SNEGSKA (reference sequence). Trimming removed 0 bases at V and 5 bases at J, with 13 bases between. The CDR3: CSARDLAGRETQYF. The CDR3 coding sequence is TGCAGTGCTAGAGATTTGGCGGGGAGGGAGACCCAGTACTTC.

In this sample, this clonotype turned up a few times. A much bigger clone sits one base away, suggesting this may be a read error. CDR3 DNA: TGTGCCAGCGGCAGGGGGAGCACAGATACGCAGTATTTT. Its translation is CASGRGSTDTQYF. The genes are TRBV6-2 or TRBV6-3 and TRBJ2-3; 7 bases agree with TRBD1. With V trimmed by 8 bases and J by 0 bases, 2 bases remained unmatched. This CDR3 is built from 13 residues. The V gene's germline CDR1 is MNHEY and CDR2 SVGEGT.

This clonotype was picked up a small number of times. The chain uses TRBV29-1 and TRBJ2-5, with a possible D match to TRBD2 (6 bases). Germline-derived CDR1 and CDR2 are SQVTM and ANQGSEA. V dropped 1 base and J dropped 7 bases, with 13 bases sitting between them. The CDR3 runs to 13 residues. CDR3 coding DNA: TGCAGCGTTGAAGTACGGGAGACGGGGACCCAGTACTTC. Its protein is CSVEVRETGTQYF. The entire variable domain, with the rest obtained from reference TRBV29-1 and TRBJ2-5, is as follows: SAVISQKPSRDICQRGTSLTIQCQVDSQVTMMFWYRQQPGQSLTLIATANQGSEATYESGFVIDKFPISRPNLTFSTLTVSNMSPEDSSIYLCSVEVRETGTQYFGPGTRLLVL.

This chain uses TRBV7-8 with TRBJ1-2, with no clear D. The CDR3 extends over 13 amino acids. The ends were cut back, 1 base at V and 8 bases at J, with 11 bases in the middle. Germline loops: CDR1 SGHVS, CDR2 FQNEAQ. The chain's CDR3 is CASSLDPLRGYTF. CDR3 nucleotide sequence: TGTGCCAGCAGCTTAGACCCTCTGCGGGGCTACACCTTC.

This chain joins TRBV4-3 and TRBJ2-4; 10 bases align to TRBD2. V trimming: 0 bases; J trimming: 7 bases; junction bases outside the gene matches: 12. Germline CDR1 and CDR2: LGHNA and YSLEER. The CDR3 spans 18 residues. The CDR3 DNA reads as TGCGCCAGCAGCCAAGATCAATCCAGCGGGAGGGCCGGTAACATTCAGTACTTC. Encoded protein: CASSQDQSSGRAGNIQYF.

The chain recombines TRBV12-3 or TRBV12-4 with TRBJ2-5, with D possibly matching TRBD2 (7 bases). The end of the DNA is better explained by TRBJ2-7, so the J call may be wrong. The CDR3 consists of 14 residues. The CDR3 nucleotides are TGTGCCAGCAGTGTGGGGGGGCACATCTACGAGCAGTACTTC. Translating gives CASSVGGHIYEQYF.

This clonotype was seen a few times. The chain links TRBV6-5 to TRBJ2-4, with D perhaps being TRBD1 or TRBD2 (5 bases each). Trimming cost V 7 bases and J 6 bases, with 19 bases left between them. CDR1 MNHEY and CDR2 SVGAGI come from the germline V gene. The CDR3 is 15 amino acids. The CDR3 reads CASTGRVGSGNIQYF. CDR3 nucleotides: TGTGCCAGCACAGGGAGAGTGGGGAGTGGAAACATTCAGTACTTC.

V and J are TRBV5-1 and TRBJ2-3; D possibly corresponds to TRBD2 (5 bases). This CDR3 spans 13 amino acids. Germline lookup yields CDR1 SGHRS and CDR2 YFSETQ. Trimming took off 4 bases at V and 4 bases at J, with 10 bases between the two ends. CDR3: CASSPGSADTQYF. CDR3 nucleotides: TGCGCCAGCAGCCCGGGGAGCGCAGATACGCAGTATTTT.

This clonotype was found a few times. The DNA of the CDR3 is TGCAGCGTTGAGAGGGGAACAGAAGACTATGGCTACACCTTC. This translates into CSVERGTEDYGYTF. The chain employs TRBV29-1 and TRBJ1-2; D possibly corresponds to TRBD1 (5 bases). The CDR3 runs 14 residues. Germline V CDR1 and CDR2: SQVTM, ANQGSEA. Trimming pared 3 bases from V and 3 bases from J, leaving 14 bases between. Full variable domain (remainder filled in from reference TRBV29-1 and TRBJ1-2): SAVISQKPSRDICQRGTSLTIQCQVDSQVTMMFWYRQQPGQSLTLIATANQGSEATYESGFVIDKFPISRPNLTFSTLTVSNMSPEDSSIYLCSVERGTEDYGYTFGSGTRLTVV.

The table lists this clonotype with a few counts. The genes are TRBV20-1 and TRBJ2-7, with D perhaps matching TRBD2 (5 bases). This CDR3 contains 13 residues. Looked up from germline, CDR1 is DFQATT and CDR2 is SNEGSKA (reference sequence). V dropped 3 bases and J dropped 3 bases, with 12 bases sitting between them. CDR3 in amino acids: CSASVDGVYEQYF. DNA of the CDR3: TGCAGTGCTAGTGTTGACGGGGTCTACGAGCAGTACTTC.

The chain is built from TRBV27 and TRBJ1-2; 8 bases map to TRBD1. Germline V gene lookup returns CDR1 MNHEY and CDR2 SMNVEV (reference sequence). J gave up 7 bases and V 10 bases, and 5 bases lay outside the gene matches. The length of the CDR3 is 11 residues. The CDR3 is CATYDRGGYTF. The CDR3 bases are TGTGCCACATACGACAGGGGTGGCTACACCTTC.

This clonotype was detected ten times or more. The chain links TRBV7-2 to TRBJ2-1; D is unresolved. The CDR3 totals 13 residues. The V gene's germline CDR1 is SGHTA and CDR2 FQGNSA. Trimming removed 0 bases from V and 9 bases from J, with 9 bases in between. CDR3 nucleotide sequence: TGTGCCAGCAGCTTAGCGCGGCTTCGTGAGCAGTTCTTC. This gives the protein CASSLARLREQFF.

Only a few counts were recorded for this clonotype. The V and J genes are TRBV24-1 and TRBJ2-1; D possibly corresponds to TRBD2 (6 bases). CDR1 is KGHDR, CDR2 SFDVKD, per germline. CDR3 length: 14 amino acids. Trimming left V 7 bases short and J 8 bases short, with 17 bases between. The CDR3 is CATRGASAGHEQFF. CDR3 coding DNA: TGTGCCACCAGAGGGGCTAGTGCGGGGCATGAGCAGTTCTTC.

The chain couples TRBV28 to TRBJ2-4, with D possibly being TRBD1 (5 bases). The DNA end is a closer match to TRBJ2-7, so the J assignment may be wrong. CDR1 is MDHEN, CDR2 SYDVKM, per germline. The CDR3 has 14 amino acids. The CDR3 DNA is TGTGCCAGCAGGGTAGGCCAGGGAACCTACGAGCAGTACTTC. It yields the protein CASRVGQGTYEQYF.

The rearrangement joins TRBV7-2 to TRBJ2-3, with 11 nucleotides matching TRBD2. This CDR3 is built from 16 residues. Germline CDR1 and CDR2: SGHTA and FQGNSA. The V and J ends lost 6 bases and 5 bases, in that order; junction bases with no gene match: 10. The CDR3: CASSVKTSGVGDTQYF. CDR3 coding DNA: TGTGCCAGCAGTGTTAAGACTAGCGGGGTTGGAGATACGCAGTATTTT.

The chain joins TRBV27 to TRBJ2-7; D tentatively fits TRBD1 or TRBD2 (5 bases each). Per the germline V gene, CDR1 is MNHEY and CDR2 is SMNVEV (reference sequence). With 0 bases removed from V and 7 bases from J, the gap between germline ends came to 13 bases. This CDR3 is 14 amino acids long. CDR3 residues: CASSLSEAGQEQYF. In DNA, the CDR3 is TGTGCCAGCAGTTTATCGGAGGCAGGGCAAGAGCAGTACTTC.

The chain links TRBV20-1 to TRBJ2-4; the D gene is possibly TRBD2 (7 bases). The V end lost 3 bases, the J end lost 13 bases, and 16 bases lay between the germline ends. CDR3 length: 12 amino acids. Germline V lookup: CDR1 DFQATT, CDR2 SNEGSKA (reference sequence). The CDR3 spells CSASIAGGQQYF. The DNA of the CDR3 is TGCAGTGCTAGTATTGCCGGGGGGCAGCAGTACTTC.

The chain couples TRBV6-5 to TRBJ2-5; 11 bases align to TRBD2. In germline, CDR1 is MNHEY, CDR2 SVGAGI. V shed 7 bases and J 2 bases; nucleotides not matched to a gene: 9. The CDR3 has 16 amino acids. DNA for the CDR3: TGTGCCAGCAAACCGGGACTAGCGGAGAAACAAGAGACCCAGTACTTC. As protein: CASKPGLAEKQETQYF.